This T cell receptor beta chain was sequenced during a study of cytomegalovirus exposure and HLA in healthy donors. Study-level results: 87-base-pair reads could not separate some V segments, including TRBV6-2 and TRBV6-3.

The CDR3 contains 18 residues. Between the trimmed V and J ends, which lost 2 bases and 2 bases, there was a span of 20 bases. Germline V gene sequence: CDR1 PRHDT, CDR2 FYEKMQ (reference sequence). The PCR was carried out with 60 Vbeta primers and 13 Jbeta primers. The assay was immunoSEQ multiplex PCR, and TCRdb's table has in-frame clones only and misses some. The sample lists 90,000 to 120,000 clones, approximately 76% occurring once. Comments on this clone: Its antigen is not identified.

Sequenced: PBMCs. This receptor was taken from a man between 18 and 35 years old in good health and CMV-seronegative. The V call is TRBV13, the J call TRBJ2-3; D might be TRBD1 (6 bases). The CDR3 region has the DNA TGTGCCAGCAGCTTACCCCCAGAAAAACGGGGACACACAGATACGCAGTATTTT. This translates into CASSLPPEKRGHTDTQYF.